A single TCR beta chain is shown here with its context. The CDR3 length is 14 residues. V was pared by 5 bases and J by 2 bases, with 7 bases between. Germline assignment: CDR1 MNHEY and CDR2 SMNVEV (reference sequence). The data belong to a study of shared clonotypes between healthy human individuals. The wider study: The study enrolled a couple of women and three men aged 18 to 49.

Each cell subset's genomic DNA was divided evenly among several immunoSEQ plates. Using immunoSEQ multiplex PCR, the repertoire was profiled, and TCRdb retains in-frame clones only, with some absent. The repertoire holds around 610,000 clones, with around 96% as singletons. Naive CD8 cells lacked CD45RO, underwent positive selection for CCR7 and left out terminally differentiated effector memory CD45RA+ cells. Donors were healthy HIV-negative adults without recently reported acute infections or vaccinations. V and J are TRBV27 and TRBJ2-6; no reliable D call. The sample was naive CD8+ T cells sorted from blood. The receptor's source is a woman in her twenties or thirties in good health. CDR3 region: CASSDSTGANVLTF. CDR3 nucleotides: TGTGCCAGCAGTGATTCCACTGGGGCCAACGTCCTGACTTTC.